The clone carrying this T cell receptor beta chain was detected only a few times. Antigen specificity is unknown. This sample was included in a study of blood T cells in healthy people across ages. CDR1 and CDR2 (germline): SGHTA, FQGTGA. V was cut by 8 bases and J by 4 bases, with 10 bases left in between. The CDR3 runs to 12 residues. Sample-barcoded 5' priming and a J-beta primer mix drove a second PCR of roughly 7 to 11 cycles. TCRdb recomputed calls from the 5' RACE reads with MiXCR, one row per CDR3 protein. Of roughly 730,000 distinct CDR3 sequences listed, 45% to 70% are singletons. Broader study findings: More naive CD4+ cells and higher diversity marked long-lived donors relative to aged donors.

Researchers collected ten milliliters of peripheral blood from every single donor. The J gene is TRBJ2-3, the V gene TRBV7-3; D call uncertain. What was sequenced was blood. This TCR derives from a man aged 35 to 55 in good health. CDR3 sequence: CASGGSSDTQYF. In nucleotides, the CDR3 is TGTGCCAGCGGTGGTAGCTCAGATACGCAGTATTTT.